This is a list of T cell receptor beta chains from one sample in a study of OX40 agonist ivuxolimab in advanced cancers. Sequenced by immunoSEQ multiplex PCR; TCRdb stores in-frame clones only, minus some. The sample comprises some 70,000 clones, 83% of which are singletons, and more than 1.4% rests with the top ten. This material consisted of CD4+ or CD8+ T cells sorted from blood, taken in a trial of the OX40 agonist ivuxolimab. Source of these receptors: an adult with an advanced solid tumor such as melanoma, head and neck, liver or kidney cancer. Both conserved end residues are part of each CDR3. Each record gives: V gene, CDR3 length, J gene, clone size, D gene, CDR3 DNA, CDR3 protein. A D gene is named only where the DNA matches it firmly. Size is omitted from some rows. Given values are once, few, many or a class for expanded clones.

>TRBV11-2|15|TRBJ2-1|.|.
TGTGCCAGCAGCCGCGGGGGCTCGACACAGGGTGAGCAGTTCTTC
CASSRGGSTQGEQFF
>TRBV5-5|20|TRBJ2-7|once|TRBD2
TGTGCCAGCAGCTTCGCTACCCCGGGACTAGCGGGAAAAAACTCCTACGAGCAGTACTTC
CASSFATPGLAGKNSYEQYF
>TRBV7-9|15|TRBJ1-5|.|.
TGTGCCAGCAGCCCACTGCGTCTTAGCAATCAGCCCCAGCATTTT
CASSPLRLSNQPQHF
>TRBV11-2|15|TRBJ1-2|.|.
TGTGCCAGCAGCTTAGATATGGGGGCGCGGTATGGCTACACCTTC
CASSLDMGARYGYTF
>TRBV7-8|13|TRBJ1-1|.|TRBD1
TGTGCCAGCAGCCTACAGGGGAGCACTGAAGCTTTCTTT
CASSLQGSTEAFF
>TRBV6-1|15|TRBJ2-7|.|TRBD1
TGTGCCAGCAGTGAAGCTCGGACAGGTCGGTACGAGCAGTACTTC
CASSEARTGRYEQYF
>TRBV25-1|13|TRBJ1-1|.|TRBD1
TGTGCCAGCTCCGGACAGGGCAACACTGAAGCTTTCTTT
CASSGQGNTEAFF
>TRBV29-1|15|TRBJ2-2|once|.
TGCAGCGTTGATAAACCCGGTGCGAACACCGGGGAGCTGTTTTTT
CSVDKPGANTGELFF
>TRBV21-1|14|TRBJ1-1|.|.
TGTGCCAGCCGGGACAGGCCGCGGGACACTGAAGCTTTCTTT
CASRDRPRDTEAFF
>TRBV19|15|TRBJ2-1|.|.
TGTGCCAGTGGCTCCTCAAGAGGCTTTGGAAATGAGCAGTTCTTC
CASGSSRGFGNEQFF
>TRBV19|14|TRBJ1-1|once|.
TGTGCCAGTAGTACCCCGGGGGGGAACACTGAAGCTTTCTTT
CASSTPGGNTEAFF
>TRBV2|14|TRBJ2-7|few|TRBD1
TGTGCCAGCAACCGGGACAGGGGGTCCTACGAGCAGTACTTC
CASNRDRGSYEQYF
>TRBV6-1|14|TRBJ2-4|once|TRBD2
TGTGCCAGCAGTGAGGCTAGCGGGGTTAACATTCAGTACTTC
CASSEASGVNIQYF
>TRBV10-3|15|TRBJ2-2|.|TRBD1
TGTGCCATCAGTGTCACAGGGGGGTCCAACGGGGAGCTGTTTTTT
CAISVTGGSNGELFF
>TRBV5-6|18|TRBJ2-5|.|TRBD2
TGTGCCAGCAGCAATTGGACTAGCGGGGGTTTTCGGGGAGAGACCCAGTACTTC
CASSNWTSGGFRGETQYF
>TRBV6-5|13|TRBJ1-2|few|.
TGTGCCAGCAGATTCGGGACCGACTATGGCTACACCTTC
CASRFGTDYGYTF
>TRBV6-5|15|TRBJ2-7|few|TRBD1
TGTGCCAGCAGTTACCAGGGACAGGGTAGCTACGAGCAGTACTTC
CASSYQGQGSYEQYF
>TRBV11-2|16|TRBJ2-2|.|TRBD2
TGTGCCAGCAGCTCCGCGGGGGTCAGGAACACCGGGGAGCTGTTTTTT
CASSSAGVRNTGELFF
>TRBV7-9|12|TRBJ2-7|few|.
TGTGCCAGCAGCACCCCCCCCCAACCGCAGTACTTC
CASSTPPQPQYF
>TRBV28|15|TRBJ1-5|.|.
TGTGCCAGCAGTCCCGGGGGGTCGGCGAATCAGCCCCAGCATTTT
CASSPGGSANQPQHF
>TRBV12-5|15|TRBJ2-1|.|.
TGTGCTAGTGGTTCCAGGGTATGGTCCTACAATGAGCAGTTCTTC
CASGSRVWSYNEQFF
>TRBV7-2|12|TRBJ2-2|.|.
TGTGCCAGCAGCACGAACACCGGGGAGCTGTTTTTT
CASSTNTGELFF
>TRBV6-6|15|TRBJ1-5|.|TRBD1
TGTGCCAGCAGCAAGGACAGGGGCAGCAATCAGCCCCAGCATTTT
CASSKDRGSNQPQHF
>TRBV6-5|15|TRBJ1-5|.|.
TGTGCCAGCAGTTACTCGAAGTCCTTAAATCAGCCCCAGCATTTT
CASSYSKSLNQPQHF
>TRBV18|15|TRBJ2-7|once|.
TGTGCCAGCTCACCACCCGAAGGACTAACCTACGAGCAGTACTTC
CASSPPEGLTYEQYF
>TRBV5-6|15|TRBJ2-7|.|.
TGTGCCAGCAGCTTGGGCGGTGGGGGTGACTACGAGCAGTACTTC
CASSLGGGGDYEQYF
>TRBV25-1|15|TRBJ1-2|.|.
TGTGCCAGCAGTGAATCGGGGGGGCGTCACTATGGCTACACCTTC
CASSESGGRHYGYTF
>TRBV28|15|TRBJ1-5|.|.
TGTGCCAGCAGTTTTCTGAGTGGGGGGGGTCAGCCCCAGCATTTT
CASSFLSGGGQPQHF
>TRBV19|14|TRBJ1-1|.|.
TGTGCCAGTAGGCAAACGTTCCTGAACACTGAAGCTTTCTTT
CASRQTFLNTEAFF
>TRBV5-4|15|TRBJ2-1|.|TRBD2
TGTGCCAGCAGCTTGGGGACTAGCAGCCACAATGAGCAGTTCTTC
CASSLGTSSHNEQFF
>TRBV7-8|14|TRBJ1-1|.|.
TGTGCCAGCAGCTTAACACAGGGGAACACTGAAGCTTTCTTT
CASSLTQGNTEAFF
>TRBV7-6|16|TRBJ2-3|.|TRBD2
TGTGCCAGCAGCCGAGATACGGGGGGGCGCCCAGATACGCAGTATTTT
CASSRDTGGRPDTQYF